This paragraph covers one T cell receptor (beta chain) sequence. The data derive from a study of human T cells and chemical hapten exposure. Study at large: Recorded diagnoses among the mostly female patients were alopecia areata, totalis or universalis.

Deletions cut 0 bases from V and 5 bases from J, with 11 bases between. The CDR3 totals 14 residues. Germline CDR1 ENHRY, CDR2 SYGVKD. TCRdb re-analysed the RACE reads in MiXCR, keeping a single row per CDR3 protein. This repertoire shows 70,000 to 75,000 distinct CDR3 sequences, approximately 29% found once; its top ten account for about 10%. This sample's time point: patch test 1, 2 weeks after DPC sensitization. Noted treatment: therapeutic diphenylcyclopropenone sensitization with weekly scalp DPC. The clonotype was recovered from a man aged 40-49 years with alopecia areata. Some clones in this sample may be carry-over from other donors' samples. J is TRBJ2-7 and V is TRBV10-3, with D uncertain. The sample consisted of whole blood, taken in connection with sensitization to the hapten diphenylcyclopropenone (DPC). The CDR3 coding sequence is TGTGCCATCAGTGAGTCGACTCTGGGCGACGAGCAGTACTTC. Its translation is CAISESTLGDEQYF.